This is a list of T cell receptor beta chains from one sample in a study of OX40 agonist ivuxolimab in advanced cancers. Some clones are missing from TCRdb's copy, which holds only in-frame ones; the method was immunoSEQ multiplex PCR. The top ten clones hold 0.82% of a sample with about 98,000 clones, approximately 86% of them seen once. The starting material was CD4+ or CD8+ T cells sorted from blood, obtained in a trial of the OX40 agonist ivuxolimab. Source of these receptors: an adult with an advanced solid tumor such as melanoma, head and neck, liver or kidney cancer. CDR3s include the opening cysteine and the closing phenylalanine or tryptophan. Each record gives: J gene, V gene, clone size, D gene, CDR3 protein, CDR3 DNA. A D gene is named only where the DNA matches it firmly. Size values are once, few and many counts, or a class for expanded clones, and some rows have none.

>TRBJ2-1|TRBV27|.|TRBD2
CASAGGHNEQFF
TGTGCCAGCGCGGGGGGTCACAATGAGCAGTTCTTC
>TRBJ2-2|TRBV29-1|once|TRBD2
CSVLLAGDGTGELFF
TGCAGCGTTTTACTAGCGGGAGACGGCACCGGGGAGCTGTTTTTT
>TRBJ1-3|TRBV28|.|TRBD1
CASSSRDSYSGNTIYF
TGTGCCAGCAGTTCTCGGGACAGCTACTCTGGAAACACCATATATTTT
>TRBJ2-1|TRBV5-1|.|.
CASSFRGYEQFF
TGCGCCAGCAGCTTCCGGGGTTATGAGCAGTTCTTC
>TRBJ2-3|TRBV9|.|.
CASSVVGTSTDTQYF
TGTGCCAGCAGCGTAGTTGGTACTAGCACAGATACGCAGTATTTT
>TRBJ1-2|TRBV5-6|.|.
CASSSLQGRRDGYTF
TGTGCCAGCAGCTCACTCCAGGGTAGAAGGGATGGCTACACCTTC
>TRBJ1-5|TRBV28|.|TRBD1
CASSSRGLASNQPQHF
TGTGCCAGCAGTTCCAGGGGGCTAGCGAGCAATCAGCCCCAGCATTTT
>TRBJ2-2|TRBV19|.|.
CASRWTAGAGELFF
TGTGCCAGTCGGTGGACGGCCGGTGCCGGGGAGCTGTTTTTT
>TRBJ1-1|TRBV5-4|.|.
CASSLLGVGTEAFF
TGTGCCAGCAGCTTGTTAGGGGTAGGCACTGAAGCTTTCTTT
>TRBJ1-3|TRBV6-5|.|.
CASSYRVHTGNTIYF
TGTGCCAGCAGTTACAGAGTCCATACTGGAAACACCATATATTTT
>TRBJ2-1|TRBV5-1|.|.
CASSLDGGGNNEQFF
TGCGCCAGCAGCTTGGATGGGGGAGGCAACAATGAGCAGTTCTTC
>TRBJ2-1|TRBV11-2|.|TRBD2
CASSPRLAGGPGDEQFF
TGTGCCAGCAGTCCTCGACTAGCGGGAGGGCCAGGGGATGAGCAGTTCTTC
>TRBJ2-3|TRBV27|.|.
CASSLARTDTQYF
TGTGCCAGCAGTTTGGCTCGCACAGATACGCAGTATTTT
>TRBJ1-1|TRBV30|.|.
CAWIHKTKGARRAFF
TGTGCCTGGATCCATAAGACGAAAGGGGCAAGGCGGGCTTTCTTT
>TRBJ2-5|TRBV5-4|.|TRBD2
CASRRDLTGGQETQYF
TGTGCCAGCAGGCGGGATTTGACGGGAGGCCAAGAGACCCAGTACTTC
>TRBJ2-5|TRBV5-6|.|.
CASSRPEETQYF
TGTGCCAGCAGCCGCCCTGAAGAGACCCAGTACTTC
>TRBJ2-2|TRBV7-2|once|.
CASSSGTSSTGELFF
TGTGCCAGCAGCTCCGGGACTTCCTCAACCGGGGAGCTGTTTTTT
>TRBJ1-1|TRBV7-9|.|.
CASSSPSGANTEAFF
TGTGCCAGCAGTTCGCCCTCCGGGGCGAACACTGAAGCTTTCTTT
>TRBJ2-6|TRBV29-1|.|.
CSVVVQTRTSGANVLTF
TGCAGCGTTGTTGTGCAGACCAGGACCTCTGGGGCCAACGTCCTGACTTTC
>TRBJ2-3|TRBV29-1|.|TRBD1
CSSGTGIADTQYF
TGCAGCTCCGGGACAGGGATCGCAGATACGCAGTATTTT
>TRBJ2-1|TRBV9|.|.
CASSVGGSGAYNEQFF
TGTGCCAGCAGCGTAGGGGGTAGCGGAGCCTACAATGAGCAGTTCTTC
>TRBJ1-1|TRBV7-2|.|TRBD1
CASSLQDRGTEAFF
TGTGCCAGCAGCTTACAGGACAGGGGGACTGAAGCTTTCTTT
>TRBJ2-1|TRBV7-2|.|TRBD2
CASSLAPGRAGEQFF
TGTGCCAGCAGCTTAGCGCCGGGGAGGGCCGGTGAGCAGTTCTTC
>TRBJ1-3|TRBV6-6|.|.
CASSFFSRSGNTIYF
TGTGCCAGCAGTTTCTTTTCACGCTCTGGAAACACCATATATTTT
>TRBJ2-5|TRBV18|.|.
CASSPEQGGVGETQYF
TGTGCCAGCTCACCGGAACAGGGAGGAGTGGGAGAGACCCAGTACTTC
>TRBJ1-1|TRBV5-1|once|.
CASSWGEKNTEAFF
TGCGCCAGCAGCTGGGGGGAGAAGAACACTGAAGCTTTCTTT
>TRBJ2-1|TRBV7-3|.|.
CASSDLHNEQFF
TGTGCCAGCAGCGACCTCCACAATGAGCAGTTCTTC
>TRBJ2-2|TRBV4-2|.|TRBD2
CASSRSGTSGKGTGELFF
TGTGCCAGCAGCCGCTCCGGGACTAGCGGGAAAGGGACCGGGGAGCTGTTTTTT